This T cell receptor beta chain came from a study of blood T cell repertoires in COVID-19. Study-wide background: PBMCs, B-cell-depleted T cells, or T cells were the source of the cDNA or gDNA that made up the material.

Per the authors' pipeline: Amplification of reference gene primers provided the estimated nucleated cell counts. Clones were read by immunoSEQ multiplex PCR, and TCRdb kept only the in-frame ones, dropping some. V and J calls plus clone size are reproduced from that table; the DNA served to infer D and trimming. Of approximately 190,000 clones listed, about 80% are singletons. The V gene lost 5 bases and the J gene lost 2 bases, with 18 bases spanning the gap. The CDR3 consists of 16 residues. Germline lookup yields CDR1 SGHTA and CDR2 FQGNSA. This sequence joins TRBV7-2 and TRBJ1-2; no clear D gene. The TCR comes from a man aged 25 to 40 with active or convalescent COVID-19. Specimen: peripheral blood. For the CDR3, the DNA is TGTGCCAGCAGCGGACCTTCTGAGGGAGGAAACTATGGCTACACCTTC. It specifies CASSGPSEGGNYGYTF.